What follows is one TCR beta chain and its context. Clones were read by immunoSEQ multiplex PCR, and TCRdb kept only the in-frame ones, dropping some. The profile shows around 200,000 clones, about 90% of them singletons. The data belong to a study of T cell responses to AZD1222 COVID-19 vaccine. The CDR3 loop spans 13 amino acids. CDR1 and CDR2 (germline): SGHKS, YYEKEE (reference sequence). V was shortened by 2 bases and J by 5 bases, with 8 bases between the two germline ends. This receptor was identified in an adult in good health. J is TRBJ2-1 and V is TRBV5-5; possible D gene TRBD2, 6 bases. The material sequenced was peripheral blood, taken on day 0 of AZD1222 vaccination. The CDR3 loop reads CASSFGGNNEQFF. CDR3 coding DNA: TGTGCCAGCAGCTTCGGGGGTAACAATGAGCAGTTCTTC. The whole variable domain, remainder taken from reference TRBV5-5 and TRBJ2-1, is DAGVTQSPTHLIKTRGQQVTLRCSPISGHKSVSWYQQVLGQGPQFIFQYYEKEERGRGNFPDRFSARQFPNYSSELNVNALLLGDSALYLCASSFGGNNEQFFGPGTRLTVL.